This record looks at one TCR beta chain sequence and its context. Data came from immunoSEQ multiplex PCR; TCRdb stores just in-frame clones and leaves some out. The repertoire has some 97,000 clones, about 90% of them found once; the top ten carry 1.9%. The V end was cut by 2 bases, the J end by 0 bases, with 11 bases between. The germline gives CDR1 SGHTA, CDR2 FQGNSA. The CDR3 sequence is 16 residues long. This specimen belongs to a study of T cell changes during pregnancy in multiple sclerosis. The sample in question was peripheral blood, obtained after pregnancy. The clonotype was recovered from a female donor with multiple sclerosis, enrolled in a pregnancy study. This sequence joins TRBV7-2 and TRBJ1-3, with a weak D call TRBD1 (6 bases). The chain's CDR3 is CASSLTGMNSGNTIYF. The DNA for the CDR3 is TGTGCCAGCAGCTTAACAGGGATGAACTCTGGAAACACCATATATTTT.